These 24 T cell receptor beta chains originate from one sample sequenced in a study of regulatory T cells in long-lasting Graves disease. Arm-PCR of CDR3 regions with iRepertoire HTBI primers generated TCR beta libraries. TCRdb re-analysed the multiplex PCR reads in MiXCR, keeping a single row per CDR3 protein. The sample lists some 450,000 distinct CDR3 sequences, about a quarter occurring once. As for time point: persistent/refractory GD, antithyroid drugs over 5 years with positive TRAb. Extracted RNA from PBMCs served as the source of the TCR library. The material sequenced was peripheral blood mononuclear cells (PBMCs), taken when the disease was refractory, from a patient treated with antithyroid drugs. The receptors derive from a female donor with Graves disease.

The V and J genes are TRBV7-9 and TRBJ2-7; D remains unclear. V lost 8 bases to trimming and J lost 2 bases, with 10 bases between them. Germline V gene lookup returns CDR1 SEHNR and CDR2 FQNEAQ (reference sequence). The CDR3 sequence is 12 residues long. The CDR3: CASGLGPYEQYF. The CDR3 coding sequence is TGTGCCAGCGGCCTCGGCCCCTACGAGCAGTACTTC.

The table lists this clonotype with a few counts. V usage is TRBV24-1 and J usage is TRBJ1-4, with D unresolved. The CDR3 length is 15 residues. V dropped 4 bases and J dropped 3 bases, with 11 bases sitting between them. The V gene's germline CDR1 is KGHDR and CDR2 SFDVKD. The CDR3: CATSEGNRPNEKLFF. The DNA for the CDR3 is TGTGCCACCAGTGAGGGAAACAGACCTAATGAAAAACTGTTTTTT.

This clonotype appeared a few times. The chain employs TRBV5-8 and TRBJ1-1; unclear D gene. Per germline, CDR1 SGHTS and CDR2 YDEGEE. V shed 2 bases and J shed 5 bases, with 16 bases lying between them. The CDR3 has 15 residues. CDR3 DNA sequence: TGTGCCAGCAGCTTTGTTGGGTTGGAAGGGACTGAAGCTTTCTTT. It translates to CASSFVGLEGTEAFF.

The rearrangement joins TRBV2 to TRBJ2-3; TRBD2 matches 10 bases. V shed 6 bases, J shed 0 bases, and the junction held 6 bases outside the gene matches. CDR1 and CDR2 from the germline V gene are SNHLY and FYNNEI. This CDR3 has 16 amino acids. The CDR3 reads CASSFGLAESTDTQYF. CDR3 bases: TGTGCCAGCAGCTTTGGACTAGCGGAAAGCACAGATACGCAGTATTTT.

Worth noting for this clonotype: A much larger clone differs by one base, so this may be a read error. The chain is built from TRBV10-3 and TRBJ1-5; D gene unclear. From germline, CDR1 is ENHRY and CDR2 SYGVKD. This CDR3 is 14 amino acids long. The DNA of the CDR3 is TGTGCCGTCAGTGTGGAACAGTACAATCAGCCCCAGCATTTT. As protein: CAVSVEQYNQPQHF.

In this sample, this clonotype turned up many times. The chain links TRBV3-1 to TRBJ1-2; D not resolved. The germline V and J ends were trimmed by 4 bases and 4 bases, with 16 bases remaining between them. The CDR3 is 15 amino acids. Germline CDR1 is LGHDT and CDR2 is YNNKEL (reference sequence). DNA of the CDR3: TGTGCCAGCAGCCGCCGGGATCAAACCCTCTATGGCTACACCTTC. Protein sequence: CASSRRDQTLYGYTF.

The table lists this clonotype with a few counts. This chain connects TRBV6-1 to TRBJ2-7, with 8 bases lining up with TRBD1. Germline CDR1 reads MNHNS; CDR2 reads SASEGT. The CDR3 runs to 15 residues. The J segment lost 4 bases and the V segment lost 6 bases, leaving 11 bases of the junction unmatched. The CDR3 bases are TGTGCCAGCAGGCCGCCCCCTACAGGGGGGTACGAGCAGTACTTC. Translation: CASRPPPTGGYEQYF.

This sequence joins TRBV20-1 and TRBJ2-2; D unresolved. Germline loops: CDR1 DFQATT, CDR2 SNEGSKA (reference sequence). The CDR3 is 11 residues long. The CDR3 loop reads CAAGYTGELFF. The CDR3 DNA follows: TGCGCGGCTGGGTACACCGGGGAGCTGTTTTTT.

The rearrangement joins TRBV29-1 to TRBJ2-7; TRBD1 matches 9 bases. Germline V gene lookup returns CDR1 SQVTM and CDR2 ANQGSEA. The CDR3 sequence is 14 residues long. J gave up 2 bases and V 4 bases, and 6 bases lay outside the gene matches. The CDR3 loop is CSVGGGQGTYEQYF. CDR3 in DNA: TGCAGCGTTGGAGGGGGACAGGGTACCTACGAGCAGTACTTC.

This clonotype was seen many times. V and J are TRBV2 and TRBJ1-6; D may be TRBD1 (5 bases). CDR3 length equals 13 residues. Trimming shortened V by 11 bases and J by 7 bases, and 15 bases separated the two germline ends. The germline CDR1 and CDR2 sequences are SNHLY and FYNNEI. The CDR3 is CASGFGGNSPLHF. The CDR3 region has the DNA TGTGCCTCTGGTTTCGGGGGAAATTCACCCCTCCACTTT.

In this sample, this clonotype turned up once. The chain has TRBV9 and TRBJ2-1; 9 nucleotides align to TRBD2. Germline assignment: CDR1 SGDLS and CDR2 YYNGEE. This CDR3 has 15 residues. J lost 10 bases, V lost 4 bases, and 12 bases had no gene match. The CDR3 DNA sequence: TGTGCCAGCAGCCCAATCGCGGGAGGGGCGGGGGAGCAGTTCTTC. It encodes CASSPIAGGAGEQFF.

This clonotype was seen a few times. CDR3 in DNA: TGTGCCAGCAGCCTTCCAAACTATGGCTACACCTTC. Translated: CASSLPNYGYTF. This chain joins TRBV5-6 and TRBJ1-2, with unresolved D. The CDR3 has 12 residues. V lost 4 bases and J 2 bases, leaving 6 bases between the germline ends. The V gene's germline CDR1 is SGHDT and CDR2 YYEEEE.

The CDR3 DNA reads as TGCGCCAGCAGCCCGGGGGACAGCGGGCGGGGAGAGACCCAGTACTTC. Translating gives CASSPGDSGRGETQYF. The genes are TRBV5-1 and TRBJ2-5; TRBD1 might be the D (7 bases). CDR1 is SGHRS, CDR2 YFSETQ, per germline. This CDR3 spans 16 amino acids. V lost 4 bases, J lost 4 bases, and 20 bases lay in between.

A remark on this clonotype: A junction end diverges from the germline sequence, so it may reflect a read error. The CDR3 DNA follows: TGTGCCAGCACCGGGGGGTTTAGTCAGTTC. It specifies CASTGGFSQF. The chain combines TRBV6-2 or TRBV6-3 with TRBJ2-7, with TRBD2 matching over 7 bases. This CDR3 has 10 amino acids. Per the germline V gene, CDR1 is MNHEY and CDR2 is SVGEGT.

The V and J genes are TRBV3-1 and TRBJ2-7; possible D gene TRBD1, 6 bases. The length of the CDR3 is 15 residues. Germline V gene lookup returns CDR1 LGHDT and CDR2 YNNKEL (reference sequence). Trimming took off 0 bases at V and 3 bases at J, with 12 bases between the two ends. In nucleotides, the CDR3 is TGTGCCAGCAGCCAAGATGGGACACCCTTCTACGAGCAGTACTTC. Protein: CASSQDGTPFYEQYF.

This clonotype was seen at least ten times. The rearrangement links TRBV13 to TRBJ2-6; D not resolved. V gave up 5 bases and J gave up 0 bases, with 20 bases separating them. Germline V gene sequence: CDR1 PRHDT, CDR2 FYEKMQ (reference sequence). This CDR3 has 19 residues. The CDR3 nucleotides are TGTGCCAGCAGCAACTTACGGCGAGGACGAAGCTCTGGGGCCAACGTCCTGACTTTC. Protein sequence: CASSNLRRGRSSGANVLTF.

The chain combines TRBV12-3 or TRBV12-4 with TRBJ1-1, with a tentative D call TRBD1 (5 bases). The CDR3 has 16 residues. Trimming cost V 6 bases and J 1 base, with 18 bases left between them. CDR3 amino acids: CASSPIPGTQNTEAFF. Here the CDR3 DNA reads TGTGCCAGCAGCCCGATCCCAGGGACTCAGAACACTGAAGCTTTCTTT.

This clonotype was observed at least ten times. This chain uses TRBV28 with TRBJ1-1; D not resolved. Germline lookup yields CDR1 MDHEN and CDR2 SYDVKM. This CDR3 contains 14 residues. Trimming took off 4 bases at V and 5 bases at J, with 14 bases between the two ends. The CDR3: CASSSPSWETEAFF. The CDR3 DNA sequence: TGTGCCAGCAGTTCCCCCTCATGGGAGACTGAAGCTTTCTTT.

This clonotype was detected many times. The genes are TRBV7-9 and TRBJ1-1; a possible D gene is TRBD1 (5 bases). The V gene's germline CDR1 is SEHNR and CDR2 FQNEAQ (reference sequence). The V end lost 4 bases, the J end lost 0 bases, and 15 bases lay between the germline ends. This CDR3 has 16 residues. The CDR3 nucleotides read TGTGCCAGCAGCTCCAAAAACAGGATCATGAACACTGAAGCTTTCTTT. This sequence encodes CASSSKNRIMNTEAFF.

V usage is TRBV9 and J usage is TRBJ2-7; D gene unclear. V was shortened by 0 bases and J by 0 bases, with 10 bases between the two germline ends. The CDR3 runs 15 residues. Germline assignment: CDR1 SGDLS and CDR2 YYNGEE. The CDR3 loop reads CASSVAAESSYEQYF. Written as DNA, the CDR3 is TGTGCCAGCAGCGTAGCGGCGGAGAGCTCCTACGAGCAGTACTTC.

V and J are TRBV20-1 and TRBJ1-2; maybe TRBD1 (5 bases). Germline V gene lookup returns CDR1 DFQATT and CDR2 SNEGSKA (reference sequence). Trimming left V 2 bases short and J 8 bases short, with 18 bases between. This CDR3 contains 14 residues. CDR3 region: CSARTTGRISGYTF. Written as DNA, the CDR3 is TGCAGTGCTAGAACTACAGGTCGTATATCGGGCTACACCTTC.

This clonotype has just a few counts. This chain joins TRBV5-6 and TRBJ2-7; TRBD1 matches 8 bases. J gave up 3 bases and V 2 bases, and 7 bases lay outside the gene matches. The CDR3 covers 15 residues. Germline CDR1 is SGHDT and CDR2 is YYEEEE. The CDR3 loop reads CASSFGQGLGYEQYF. The CDR3 DNA reads TGTGCCAGCAGCTTCGGACAGGGATTAGGCTACGAGCAGTACTTC.

This clonotype has just a few counts. The rearrangement uses TRBV28 and TRBJ2-5; 16 positions match TRBD2. The ends lost 4 bases at V and 2 bases at J; junction bases unmatched: 7. Germline assignment: CDR1 MDHEN and CDR2 SYDVKM. This CDR3 region has 18 residues. The CDR3 loop is CASSSGLAGGERQETQYF. Here the CDR3 DNA reads TGTGCCAGCAGTTCGGGACTAGCGGGAGGGGAACGACAAGAGACCCAGTACTTC.

This clonotype was observed at least ten times. J is TRBJ2-7 and V is TRBV6-1, with 8 bases lining up with TRBD1. The germline V gene encodes CDR1 MNHNS and CDR2 SASEGT. The CDR3 has 13 amino acids. V shed 10 bases, J shed 5 bases, and the junction held 10 bases outside the gene matches. The CDR3 spells CATKVQGVDEQYF. CDR3 bases: TGTGCCACTAAGGTACAGGGGGTTGACGAGCAGTACTTC.